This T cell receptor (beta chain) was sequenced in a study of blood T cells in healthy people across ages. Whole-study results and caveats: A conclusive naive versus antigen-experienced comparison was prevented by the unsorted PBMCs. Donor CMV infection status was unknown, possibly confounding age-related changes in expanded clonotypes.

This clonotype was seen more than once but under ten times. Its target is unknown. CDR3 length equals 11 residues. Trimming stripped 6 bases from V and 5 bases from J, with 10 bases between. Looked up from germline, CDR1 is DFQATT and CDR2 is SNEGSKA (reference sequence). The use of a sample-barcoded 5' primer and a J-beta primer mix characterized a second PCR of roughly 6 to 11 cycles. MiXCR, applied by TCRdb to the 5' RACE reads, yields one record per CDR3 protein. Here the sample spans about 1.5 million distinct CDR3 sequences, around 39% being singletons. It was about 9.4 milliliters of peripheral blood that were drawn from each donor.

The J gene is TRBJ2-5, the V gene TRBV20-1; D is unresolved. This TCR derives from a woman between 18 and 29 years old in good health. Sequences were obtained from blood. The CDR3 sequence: CSAPHSETQYF. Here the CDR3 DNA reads TGCAGTGCCCCCCATAGTGAGACCCAGTACTTC.